The sequence of this T cell receptor (beta chain) was determined in a study of cytomegalovirus exposure and HLA in healthy donors. In the study overall: About 180 million T cells yielded 90 million to 130 million unique TCR beta sequences, as an earlier analysis found. HLA-typed donors were the source of approximately 88 million unique TCRs, which an early data release held. Overall study results and limits: Per a later analysis, about 17,000 TCR beta sequences showed association with HLA alleles at 0.05 false discovery rate. According to a later analysis, donors in an Asian-associated ancestry cluster reportedly had fewer N-insertions than the roughly 660-donor mean.

Trimming pared 7 bases from V and 6 bases from J, leaving 18 bases between. CDR1 is LNHDA, CDR2 SQIVND, per germline (reference sequence). The CDR3 spans 15 residues. The PCR contained 60 Vbeta and 13 Jbeta primers. The method was immunoSEQ multiplex PCR; TCRdb's version includes in-frame clones alone and lacks a portion of them. In the table there are under 200,000 clones, roughly 76% of which are singletons. This clone occurred a few times. The antigen is unknown. The sequencing input was PBMCs. This TCR was sampled from a man between 40 and 49 years old in good health and CMV-seropositive. The gene calls are TRBV19 and TRBJ2-2; tentative D call: TRBD1 (5 bases). CDR3 loop: CASTSPGALAGELFF. CDR3 nucleotide sequence: TGTGCCAGTACCTCCCCTGGGGCACTGGCCGGGGAGCTGTTTTTT.